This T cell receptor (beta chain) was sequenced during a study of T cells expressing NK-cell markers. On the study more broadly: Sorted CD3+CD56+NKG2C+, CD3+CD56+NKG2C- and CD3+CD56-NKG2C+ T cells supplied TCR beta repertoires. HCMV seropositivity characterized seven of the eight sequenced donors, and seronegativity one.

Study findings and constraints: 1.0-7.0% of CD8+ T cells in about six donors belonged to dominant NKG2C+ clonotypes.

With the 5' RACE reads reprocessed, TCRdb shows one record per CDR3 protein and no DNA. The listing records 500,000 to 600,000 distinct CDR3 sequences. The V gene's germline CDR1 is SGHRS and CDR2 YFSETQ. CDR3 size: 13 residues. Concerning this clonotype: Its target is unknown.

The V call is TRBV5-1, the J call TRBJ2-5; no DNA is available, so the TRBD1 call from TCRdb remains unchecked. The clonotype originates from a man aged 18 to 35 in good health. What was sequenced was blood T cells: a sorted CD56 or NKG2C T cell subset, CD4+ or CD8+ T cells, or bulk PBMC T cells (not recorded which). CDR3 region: CASSFEQAETQYF.